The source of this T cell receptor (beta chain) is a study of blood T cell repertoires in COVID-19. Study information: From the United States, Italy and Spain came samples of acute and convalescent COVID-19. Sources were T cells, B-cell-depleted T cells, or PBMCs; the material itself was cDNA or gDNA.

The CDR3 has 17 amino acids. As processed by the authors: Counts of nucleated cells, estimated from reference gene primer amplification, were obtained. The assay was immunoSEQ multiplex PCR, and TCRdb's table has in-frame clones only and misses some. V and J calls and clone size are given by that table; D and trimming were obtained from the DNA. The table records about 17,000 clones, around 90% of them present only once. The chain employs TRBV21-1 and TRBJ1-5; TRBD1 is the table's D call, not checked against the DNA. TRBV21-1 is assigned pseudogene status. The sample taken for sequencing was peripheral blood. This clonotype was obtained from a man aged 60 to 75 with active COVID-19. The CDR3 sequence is CASSDPEQGNSNQPQHF. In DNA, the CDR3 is TGTGCCAGCAGCGACCCAGAACAGGGGAATAGCAATCAGCCCCAGCATTTT.